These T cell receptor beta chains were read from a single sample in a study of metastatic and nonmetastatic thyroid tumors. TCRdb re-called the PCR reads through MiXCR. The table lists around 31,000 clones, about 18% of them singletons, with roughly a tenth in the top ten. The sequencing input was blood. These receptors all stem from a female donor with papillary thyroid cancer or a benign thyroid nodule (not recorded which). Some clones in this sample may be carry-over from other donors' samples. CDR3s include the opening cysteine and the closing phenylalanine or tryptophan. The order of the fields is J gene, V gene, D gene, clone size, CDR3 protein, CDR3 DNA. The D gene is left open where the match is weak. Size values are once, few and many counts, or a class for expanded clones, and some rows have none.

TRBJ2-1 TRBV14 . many CASSQGRGEQFF TGTGCCAGCAGCCAAGGACGGGGGGAGCAGTTCTTC
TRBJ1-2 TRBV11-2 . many CASSSPGHGGYTF TGTGCCAGCAGCTCGCCGGGCCATGGGGGCTACACCTTC
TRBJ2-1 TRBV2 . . CASSEYGYNEQFF TGTGCCAGCAGTGAATACGGGTACAATGAGCAGTTCTTC
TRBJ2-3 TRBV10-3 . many CAISESFGTGTDTQYF TGTGCCATCAGTGAGTCTTTTGGGACCGGGACAGATACGCAGTATTTT
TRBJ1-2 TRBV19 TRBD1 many CASSIDGTGSGYTF TGTGCCAGTAGTATAGATGGGACAGGATCCGGCTACACCTTC
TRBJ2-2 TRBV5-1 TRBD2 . CASSPGTSGSHHGGRELFF TGCGCCAGCAGCCCTGGGACTAGCGGGAGCCATCACGGGGGGAGGGAGCTGTTTTTT
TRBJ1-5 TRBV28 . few CASSLGKGTGPQHF TGTGCCAGCAGTTTGGGTAAGGGAACCGGGCCCCAGCATTTT
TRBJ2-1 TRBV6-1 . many CASSEGGAGGHEQFF TGTGCCAGCAGTGAAGGCGGGGCAGGAGGCCATGAGCAGTTCTTC
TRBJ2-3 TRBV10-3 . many CAIRFQGILDTQYF TGTGCCATCAGGTTCCAGGGGATTTTGGATACGCAGTATTTT
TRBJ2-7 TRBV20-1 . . CSASQAASYEQYF TGCAGTGCTAGCCAGGCCGCCTCCTACGAGCAGTACTTC
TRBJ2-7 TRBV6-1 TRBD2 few CASSGGTSGMREQYF TGTGCCAGCAGTGGCGGGACTAGCGGGATGAGGGAGCAGTACTTC
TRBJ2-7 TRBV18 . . CASSAGFAYEQYF TGTGCCAGCTCAGCGGGGTTTGCCTACGAGCAGTACTTC
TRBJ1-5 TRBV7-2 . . CASSLESRQPQHF TGTGCCAGCAGCTTAGAGAGTCGTCAGCCCCAGCACTTT
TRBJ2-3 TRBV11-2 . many CASSSRGAGRADTQYF TGTGCCAGCAGCTCGCGGGGAGCGGGCCGGGCAGATACGCAGTATTTT
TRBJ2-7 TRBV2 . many CASSDASGTREQYF TGTGCCAGCAGTGACGCGAGCGGGACACGCGAGCAGTACTTC
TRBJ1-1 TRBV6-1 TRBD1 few CASSQGQGGSTEAFF TGTGCCAGCAGTCAGGGACAGGGGGGAAGCACTGAAGCTTTCTTT
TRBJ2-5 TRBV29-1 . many CSVEVTGSETQYF TGCAGCGTTGAAGTCACGGGGTCAGAGACCCAGTACTTC
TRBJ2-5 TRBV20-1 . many CSARALAETQYF TGCAGTGCTAGAGCCCTTGCGGAGACCCAGTACTTC
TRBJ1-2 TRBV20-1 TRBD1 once CSARGIDGDSVRSYGYTF TGCAGTGCTAGAGGTATTGATGGGGACAGTGTACGGAGCTATGGCTACACCTTC
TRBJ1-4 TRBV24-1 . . CATIDFGRDIQSGGNEKLFF TGTGCCACCATTGATTTCGGCCGGGACATTCAATCGGGGGGGAATGAAAAACTGTTTTTT
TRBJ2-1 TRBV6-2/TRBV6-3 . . CASITEREAYNEQFF TGTGCCAGCATCACAGAAAGGGAGGCCTACAATGAGCAGTTCTTC
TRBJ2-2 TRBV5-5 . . CASRSRGIRSGELFF TGTGCCAGCAGGTCCCGGGGCATTCGCTCCGGGGAGCTGTTTTTT
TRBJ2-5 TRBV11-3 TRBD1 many CASSLQGQETQYF TGTGCCAGCAGCCTACAGGGGCAAGAGACCCAGTACTTC
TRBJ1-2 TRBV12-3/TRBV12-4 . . CASRPGQIYGYTF TGTGCCAGCAGGCCCGGACAGATCTATGGCTACACCTTC
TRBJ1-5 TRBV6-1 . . CASSSQNDHSQHF TGTGCCAGCAGTAGTCAGAACGATCATTCCCAGCATTTT
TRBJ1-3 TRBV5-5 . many CASSGGDSSGNTIYF TGTGCCAGCAGCGGCGGGGACTCCTCTGGAAACACCATATATTTT
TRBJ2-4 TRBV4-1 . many CASSLSAGYQNIQYF TGCGCCAGCAGCCTATCTGCGGGGTACCAAAACATTCAGTACTTC
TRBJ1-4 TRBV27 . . CASSLRRTGWEPEKLFF TGTGCCAGCAGTTTAAGGCGTACGGGGTGGGAGCCTGAAAAACTGTTTTTT
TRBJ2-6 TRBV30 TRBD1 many CASDRENNVLTF TGTGCCTCCGACAGGGAGAACAACGTCCTGACTTTC
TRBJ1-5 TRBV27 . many CASSHDYSNQPQHF TGTGCCAGCAGCCACGACTATAGCAATCAGCCCCAGCATTTT
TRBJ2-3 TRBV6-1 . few CASSSGTYTQYF TGTGCCAGCAGTAGTGGGACATATACGCAGTATTTT
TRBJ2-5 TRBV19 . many CASTLDSSQETQYF TGTGCCAGTACCTTGGACAGCTCGCAAGAGACCCAGTACTTC
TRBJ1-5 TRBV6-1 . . CASSRTRAGGNQPQHF TGTGCCAGCAGCCGGACGAGGGCGGGGGGCAATCAGCCCCAGCATTTT
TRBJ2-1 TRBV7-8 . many CASSPNDRSSYNEQFF TGTGCCAGCAGCCCCAATGACAGGAGCTCCTACAATGAGCAGTTCTTC
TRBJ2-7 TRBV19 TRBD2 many CASSTRDGGADEQYF TGTGCCAGTAGTACCCGGGACGGGGGGGCGGACGAGCAGTACTTC
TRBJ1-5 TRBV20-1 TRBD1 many CSARDHGQGAVPQHF TGCAGTGCTAGAGATCATGGACAGGGGGCGGTGCCCCAGCATTTT
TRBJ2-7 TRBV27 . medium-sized CASSSGQPSREQYF TGTGCCAGCTCGTCGGGACAACCCTCCCGCGAGCAGTACTTC
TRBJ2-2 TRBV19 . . CASSTKIGGAGELFF TGTGCCAGTAGTACGAAAATAGGGGGTGCCGGGGAGCTGTTTTTT
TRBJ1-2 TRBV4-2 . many CASSNRFKYTF TGTGCCAGCAGCAACAGGTTCAAATACACCTTC
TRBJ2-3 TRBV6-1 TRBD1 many CASRDRGTNTQYF TGTGCCAGCCGGGACAGGGGAACGAATACGCAGTATTTT
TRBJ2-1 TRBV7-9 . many CASRVGGDYNEQFF TGTGCCAGCAGGGTAGGGGGTGACTACAATGAGCAGTTCTTC
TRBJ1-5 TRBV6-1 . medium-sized CASNPAGGGQPQHF TGTGCCAGCAACCCGGCGGGGGGCGGACAGCCCCAGCATTTT
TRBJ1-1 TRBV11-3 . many CASSSGNFAEAFF TGTGCCAGCAGCTCCGGGAACTTCGCTGAAGCTTTCTTT
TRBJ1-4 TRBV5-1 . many CASSQTEDNEKLFF TGCGCCAGCAGCCAGACAGAGGACAATGAAAAACTGTTTTTT
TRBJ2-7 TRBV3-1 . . CASSRSRGEQYF TGTGCCAGCAGCCGCAGCCGGGGCGAGCAGTACTTC
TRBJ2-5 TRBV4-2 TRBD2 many CASSSQTSGGVGRETQYF TGTGCCAGCAGCTCTCAGACTAGCGGGGGCGTGGGGAGGGAGACCCAGTACTTC
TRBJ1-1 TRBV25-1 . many CASSERNTEAFF TGTGCCAGCAGTGAGAGAAATACTGAAGCTTTCTTT
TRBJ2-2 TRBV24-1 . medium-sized CATSDGGMDTGELFF TGTGCCACCAGTGATGGTGGGATGGACACCGGGGAGCTGTTTTTT
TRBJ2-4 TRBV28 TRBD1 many CASSSYRGENIQYF TGTGCCAGCAGTTCATACAGGGGAGAAAACATTCAGTACTTC
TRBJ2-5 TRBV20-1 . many CSASGDAGQETQYF TGCAGTGCTAGCGGGGATGCGGGCCAAGAGACCCAGTACTTC
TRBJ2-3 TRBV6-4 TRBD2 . CASSSWTSGGLDLRSGTQYF TGTGCCAGCAGTAGTTGGACTAGCGGGGGGCTTGATTTAAGGTCAGGTACGCAGTATTTT
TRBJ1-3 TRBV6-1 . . CASSGDALYGKTIYF TGTGCCAGCAGTGGAGATGCCCTCTATGGAAAAACCATATATTTT